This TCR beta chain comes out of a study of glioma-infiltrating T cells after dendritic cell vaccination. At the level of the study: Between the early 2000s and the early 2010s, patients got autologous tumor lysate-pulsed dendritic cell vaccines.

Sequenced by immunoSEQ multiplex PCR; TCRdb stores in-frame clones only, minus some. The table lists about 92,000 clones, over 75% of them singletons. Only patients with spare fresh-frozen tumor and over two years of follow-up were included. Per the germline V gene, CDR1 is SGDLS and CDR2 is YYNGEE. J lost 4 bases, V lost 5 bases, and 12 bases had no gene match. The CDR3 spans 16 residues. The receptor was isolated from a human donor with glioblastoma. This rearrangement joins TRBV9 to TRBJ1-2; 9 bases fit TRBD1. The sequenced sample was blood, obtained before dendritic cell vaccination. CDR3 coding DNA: TGTGCCAGCAGTCAAGCCGGGACAGGGCTTGGCTATGGCTACACCTTC. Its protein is CASSQAGTGLGYGYTF.